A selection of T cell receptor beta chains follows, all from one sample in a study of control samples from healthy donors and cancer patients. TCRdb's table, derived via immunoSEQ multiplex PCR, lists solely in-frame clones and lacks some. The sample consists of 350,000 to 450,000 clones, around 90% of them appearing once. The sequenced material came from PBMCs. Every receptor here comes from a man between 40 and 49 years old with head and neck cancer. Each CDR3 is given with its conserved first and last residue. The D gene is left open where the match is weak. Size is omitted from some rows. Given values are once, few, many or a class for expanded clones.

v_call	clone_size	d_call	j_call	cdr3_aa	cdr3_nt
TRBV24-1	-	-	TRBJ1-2	CATSQGLRGYTF	TGTGCCACCAGCCAGGGGCTACGTGGCTACACCTTC
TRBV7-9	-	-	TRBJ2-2	CASSLDWPSNTGELFF	TGTGCCAGCAGCTTAGACTGGCCTTCGAACACCGGGGAGCTGTTTTTT
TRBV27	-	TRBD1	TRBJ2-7	CATISTGPAYEQYF	TGTGCCACCATATCGACAGGGCCCGCCTACGAGCAGTACTTC
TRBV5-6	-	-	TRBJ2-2	CASSSGPGRGITGELFF	TGTGCCAGCAGCTCTGGCCCGGGGCGGGGTATCACCGGGGAGCTGTTTTTT
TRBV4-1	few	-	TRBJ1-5	CASSQDWRGYQPQHF	TGCGCCAGCAGCCAAGATTGGCGGGGCTATCAGCCCCAGCATTTT
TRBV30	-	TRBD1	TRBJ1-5	CAWRSGTGVDQPQHF	TGTGCCTGGCGTTCCGGGACAGGGGTCGATCAGCCCCAGCATTTT
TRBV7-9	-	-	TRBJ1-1	CASSTNSGTEAFF	TGTGCCAGCAGTACGAATTCCGGCACTGAAGCTTTCTTT
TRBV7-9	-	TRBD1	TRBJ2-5	CASSPRDRGQETQYF	TGTGCCAGCAGCCCCCGGGACAGGGGGCAAGAGACCCAGTACTTC
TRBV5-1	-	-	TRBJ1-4	CASSLGRTNEKLFF	TGCGCCAGCAGCTTGGGGCGGACTAATGAAAAACTGTTTTTT
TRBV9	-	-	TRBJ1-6	CASSVEGSFYNSPLHF	TGTGCCAGCAGCGTAGAGGGGAGCTTCTATAATTCACCCCTCCACTTT
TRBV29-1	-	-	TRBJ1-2	CSGYRVGDYGYTF	TGCAGCGGGTACAGGGTAGGGGACTATGGCTACACCTTC
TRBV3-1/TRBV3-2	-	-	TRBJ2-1	CASSQISQGAGEQFF	TGTGCCAGCAGCCAAATCTCGCAGGGCGCAGGAGAGCAGTTCTTC
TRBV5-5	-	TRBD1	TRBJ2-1	CASSLDYRDRGPYNEQFF	TGTGCCAGCAGCTTGGATTACCGGGACAGGGGACCCTACAATGAGCAGTTCTTC
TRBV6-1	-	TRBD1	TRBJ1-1	CASSLGQVNTEAFF	TGTGCCAGCAGCCTGGGACAGGTGAACACTGAAGCTTTCTTT
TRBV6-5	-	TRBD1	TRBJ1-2	CASSMGQGYFDGYTF	TGTGCCAGCAGCATGGGACAGGGTTATTTTGATGGCTACACCTTC
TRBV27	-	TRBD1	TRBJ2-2	CASSPLDRDVGELFF	TGTGCCAGCTCTCCTCTGGACAGGGATGTCGGGGAGCTGTTTTTT
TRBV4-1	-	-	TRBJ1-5	CASSQVGRSNQPQHF	TGCGCCAGCAGCCAAGTGGGTAGGAGCAATCAGCCCCAGCATTTT
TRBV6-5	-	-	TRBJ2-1	CASSSGFWDNEQFF	TGTGCCAGCAGTTCAGGGTTTTGGGACAATGAGCAGTTCTTC
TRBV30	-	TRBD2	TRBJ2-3	CAWKAAGGLADTQYF	TGTGCCTGGAAAGCGGCGGGAGGGTTGGCAGATACGCAGTATTTT
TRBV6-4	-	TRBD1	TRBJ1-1	CASRGGQGRAFF	TGTGCCAGCAGAGGGGGACAGGGGAGGGCTTTCTTT
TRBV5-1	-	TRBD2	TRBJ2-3	CASSSGGTDTQYF	TGCGCCAGCAGTAGCGGGGGCACAGATACGCAGTATTTT
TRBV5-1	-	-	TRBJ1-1	CASSPDRVGTEAFF	TGCGCCAGCAGCCCTGACCGAGTCGGCACTGAAGCTTTCTTT
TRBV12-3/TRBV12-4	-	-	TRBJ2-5	CASSPGNQETQYF	TGTGCCAGCAGCCCAGGGAATCAAGAGACCCAGTACTTC
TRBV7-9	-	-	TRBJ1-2	CASSSQGFGYGYTF	TGTGCCAGCAGCTCGCAGGGGTTCGGCTATGGCTACACCTTC
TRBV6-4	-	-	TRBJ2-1	CASSNLAGGGNEQFF	TGTGCCAGCAGTAACTTGGCCGGAGGGGGTAATGAGCAGTTCTTC
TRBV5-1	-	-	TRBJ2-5	CASSLSETQYF	TGCGCCAGCAGCTTGTCGGAGACCCAGTACTTC
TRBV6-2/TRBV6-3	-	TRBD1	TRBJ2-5	CASSYSRDRGFQETQYF	TGTGCCAGCAGTTACTCGAGGGACAGGGGGTTCCAGGAGACCCAGTACTTC
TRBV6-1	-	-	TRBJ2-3	CASSEEVNTQYF	TGTGCCAGCAGTGAAGAGGTAAATACGCAGTATTTT
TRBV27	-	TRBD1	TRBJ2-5	CASSLSRGQGGETQYF	TGTGCCAGCAGTTTATCACGGGGACAGGGAGGGGAGACCCAGTACTTC